What follows is one T cell receptor (beta chain) and its context. The data originate from a study of blood T cell repertoires in COVID-19. Study context: There were acute and convalescent COVID-19 samples, and they came from the United States, Italy and Spain. T cells, B-cell-depleted T cells, or PBMCs supplied cDNA or gDNA.

In the study's own analysis: The authors estimated nucleated cell counts from reference gene primer amplification. This table comes from immunoSEQ multiplex PCR, and its TCRdb copy is limited to in-frame clones, with some not included. V and J calls and clone size come straight from that table; D and trimming were deduced from the DNA. In the table there are 100,000 to 150,000 clones, 70% to 90% of which are singletons. This sequence originates from a man aged 45-65 years with acute or convalescent COVID-19. Sequencing was carried out using peripheral blood.

The CDR3 DNA sequence: TGTGCCACCAGCAGAGCTTCGTCCCAGTCCGGGGCCAACGTCCTGACTTTC. Residues: CATSRASSQSGANVLTF. The gene calls are TRBV15 and TRBJ2-6; D is ambiguous. This CDR3 is 17 amino acids long. Between the trimmed V and J ends, which lost 1 base and 4 bases, there was a span of 14 bases. Germline CDR1 reads LNHNV; CDR2 reads YYDKDF (reference sequence). The entire variable domain, with the rest obtained from reference TRBV15 and TRBJ2-6, is as follows: DAMVIQNPRYQVTQFGKPVTLSCSQTLNHNVMYWYQQKSSQAPKLLFHYYDKDFNNEADTPDNFQSRRPNTSFCFLDIRSPGLGDTAMYLCATSRASSQSGANVLTFGAGSRLTVL.